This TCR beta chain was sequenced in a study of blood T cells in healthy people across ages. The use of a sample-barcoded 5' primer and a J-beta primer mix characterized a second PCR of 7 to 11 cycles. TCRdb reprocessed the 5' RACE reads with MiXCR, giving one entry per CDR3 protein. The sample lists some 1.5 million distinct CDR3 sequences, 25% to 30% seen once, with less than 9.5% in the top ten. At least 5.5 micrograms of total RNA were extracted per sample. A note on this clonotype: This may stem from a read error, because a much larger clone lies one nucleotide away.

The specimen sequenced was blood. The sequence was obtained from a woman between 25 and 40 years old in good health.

The CDR3 loop reads CASSSEAKNIQYF. CDR3 in DNA: TGTGCCAGCAGCTCAGAAGCCAAAAACATTCAGTACTTC. V gene TRBV5-5 combines with J gene TRBJ2-4; no firm D call. The CDR3 extends over 13 amino acids. Germline lookup yields CDR1 SGHKS and CDR2 YYEKEE (reference sequence). V gave up 3 bases and J gave up 0 bases, with 4 bases separating them. The variable domain in full, with the rest retrieved from reference TRBV5-5 and TRBJ2-4, is DAGVTQSPTHLIKTRGQQVTLRCSPISGHKSVSWYQQVLGQGPQFIFQYYEKEERGRGNFPDRFSARQFPNYSSELNVNALLLGDSALYLCASSSEAKNIQYFGAGTRLSVL.